Listed below are T cell receptor beta chains from one sample, sequenced in a study of Ad26.COV2.S vaccination and SARS-CoV-2 variants. Some clones are missing from TCRdb's copy, which holds only in-frame ones; the method was immunoSEQ multiplex PCR. The sample holds over 400,000 clones, around 91% seen once. This material consisted of peripheral blood, taken in a trial of Ad26.COV2.S vaccine versus placebo. The source is a person between 18 and 59 years old who received the Ad26.COV2.S COVID-19 vaccine or a placebo. CDR3s leave out the opening cysteine and the closing phenylalanine or tryptophan. A D gene is named only where the DNA matches it firmly.

V,J,D,CDR3
TRBV10-2,TRBJ2-7,NA,ASSGLRGWTASSYEQY
TRBV7-2,TRBJ1-5,TRBD1,ASSTGQGSNQPQH
TRBV27,TRBJ2-7,NA,ASSKQGFSYEQY
TRBV29-1,TRBJ2-7,NA,SVEGRTSYEQY
TRBV3-1/TRBV3-2,TRBJ2-5,TRBD1,ASSPGQAQETQY
TRBV6-5,TRBJ2-7,TRBD2,ASSNTAGVSYEQY
TRBV12-3/TRBV12-4,TRBJ2-7,NA,ASSFNSYEQY
TRBV27,TRBJ2-7,TRBD1,ASSSRQGGSNFYEQY
TRBV4-1,TRBJ2-2,NA,ASSQAYTGELF
TRBV19,TRBJ2-2,NA,ASSLSRATNTGELF
TRBV11-2,TRBJ2-1,TRBD2,ASSMLAGGNNEQF
TRBV11-3,TRBJ2-1,NA,ASSRGEGSYNEQF
TRBV18,TRBJ2-7,NA,ASSPQQGSSYEQY
TRBV3-1/TRBV3-2,TRBJ2-7,NA,ASSQDLVVGYEQY
TRBV5-4,TRBJ2-7,TRBD1,ASSQKGQGGYEQY
TRBV3-1/TRBV3-2,TRBJ2-5,TRBD2,ASSRLTGLAGVGETQY
TRBV11-3,TRBJ2-7,NA,ASSLGRSEQY
TRBV18,TRBJ2-1,NA,ASSPGGEQF
TRBV6-1,TRBJ2-7,NA,ASSELYGPYEQY
TRBV19,TRBJ2-4,NA,ASSIRPVSENIQY
TRBV24-1,TRBJ2-1,NA,ATSDPTSYNEQF
TRBV6-1,TRBJ2-6,NA,ASSESGAGSGANVLT
TRBV7-8,TRBJ2-3,NA,ASSLDSTDTQY
TRBV19,TRBJ2-3,TRBD2,ASTRASGSTDTQY
TRBV7-9,TRBJ2-2,NA,ASSLHRAHKNTGELF
TRBV7-9,TRBJ2-3,TRBD2,ASSSTSGSGTDTQY
TRBV6-2/TRBV6-3,TRBJ2-3,TRBD2,ASSLAGRKTDTQY
TRBV7-2,TRBJ1-5,TRBD1,ASSLAGTAYSNQPQH
TRBV6-6,TRBJ2-3,TRBD2,ASSYSSGRGGDTQY
TRBV5-6,TRBJ1-5,TRBD1,ASSIGTVNQPQH
TRBV7-2,TRBJ2-7,TRBD2,ASSFTSGSLSEQY
TRBV7-9,TRBJ2-3,NA,ASSLGTDTQY
TRBV4-1,TRBJ2-6,NA,ASSQVDMGISGANVLT
TRBV7-9,TRBJ2-2,TRBD1,ASTSPDRERGTGELF
TRBV6-2/TRBV6-3,TRBJ1-5,TRBD1,ASSYAGTGRGQPQH
TRBV5-6,TRBJ2-6,NA,ASNRPRGLTISGANVLT
TRBV28,TRBJ1-6,NA,ASTSGRGTEYSPLH
TRBV27,TRBJ1-1,NA,ASSSPFRDTEAF
TRBV19,TRBJ2-7,NA,ASSIDLESSYEQY
TRBV7-9,TRBJ1-2,NA,ASTGSGREAYGYT
TRBV27,TRBJ2-1,NA,ASSFRRGPLSNEQF
TRBV9,TRBJ2-1,TRBD1,ASSVEGQVYNEQF
TRBV21-1,TRBJ2-7,NA,ASSMRQGSYEQY
TRBV9,TRBJ2-1,TRBD2,ASSAGLAVINEQF
TRBV2,TRBJ2-1,TRBD2,ASSGSLAGGPESYNEQF
TRBV5-1,TRBJ2-1,TRBD2,ASSGGTSGRLNEQF
TRBV10-3,TRBJ2-1,TRBD2,AIIAGEDYNEQF
TRBV6-8,TRBJ2-5,TRBD1,ASSPRGQQETQY